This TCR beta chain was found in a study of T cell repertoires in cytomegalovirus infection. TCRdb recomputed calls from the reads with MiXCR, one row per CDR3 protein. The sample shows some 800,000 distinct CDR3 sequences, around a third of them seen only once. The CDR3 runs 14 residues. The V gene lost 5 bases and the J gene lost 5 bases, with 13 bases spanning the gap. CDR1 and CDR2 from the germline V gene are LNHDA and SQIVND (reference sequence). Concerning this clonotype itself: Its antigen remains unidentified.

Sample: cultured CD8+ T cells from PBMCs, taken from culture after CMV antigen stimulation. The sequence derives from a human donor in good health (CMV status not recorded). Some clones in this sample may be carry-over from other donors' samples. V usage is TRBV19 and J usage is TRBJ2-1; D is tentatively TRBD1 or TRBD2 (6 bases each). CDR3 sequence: CASSFPGAHNEQFF. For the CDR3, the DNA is TGTGCCAGTAGTTTCCCGGGGGCCCACAATGAGCAGTTCTTC.